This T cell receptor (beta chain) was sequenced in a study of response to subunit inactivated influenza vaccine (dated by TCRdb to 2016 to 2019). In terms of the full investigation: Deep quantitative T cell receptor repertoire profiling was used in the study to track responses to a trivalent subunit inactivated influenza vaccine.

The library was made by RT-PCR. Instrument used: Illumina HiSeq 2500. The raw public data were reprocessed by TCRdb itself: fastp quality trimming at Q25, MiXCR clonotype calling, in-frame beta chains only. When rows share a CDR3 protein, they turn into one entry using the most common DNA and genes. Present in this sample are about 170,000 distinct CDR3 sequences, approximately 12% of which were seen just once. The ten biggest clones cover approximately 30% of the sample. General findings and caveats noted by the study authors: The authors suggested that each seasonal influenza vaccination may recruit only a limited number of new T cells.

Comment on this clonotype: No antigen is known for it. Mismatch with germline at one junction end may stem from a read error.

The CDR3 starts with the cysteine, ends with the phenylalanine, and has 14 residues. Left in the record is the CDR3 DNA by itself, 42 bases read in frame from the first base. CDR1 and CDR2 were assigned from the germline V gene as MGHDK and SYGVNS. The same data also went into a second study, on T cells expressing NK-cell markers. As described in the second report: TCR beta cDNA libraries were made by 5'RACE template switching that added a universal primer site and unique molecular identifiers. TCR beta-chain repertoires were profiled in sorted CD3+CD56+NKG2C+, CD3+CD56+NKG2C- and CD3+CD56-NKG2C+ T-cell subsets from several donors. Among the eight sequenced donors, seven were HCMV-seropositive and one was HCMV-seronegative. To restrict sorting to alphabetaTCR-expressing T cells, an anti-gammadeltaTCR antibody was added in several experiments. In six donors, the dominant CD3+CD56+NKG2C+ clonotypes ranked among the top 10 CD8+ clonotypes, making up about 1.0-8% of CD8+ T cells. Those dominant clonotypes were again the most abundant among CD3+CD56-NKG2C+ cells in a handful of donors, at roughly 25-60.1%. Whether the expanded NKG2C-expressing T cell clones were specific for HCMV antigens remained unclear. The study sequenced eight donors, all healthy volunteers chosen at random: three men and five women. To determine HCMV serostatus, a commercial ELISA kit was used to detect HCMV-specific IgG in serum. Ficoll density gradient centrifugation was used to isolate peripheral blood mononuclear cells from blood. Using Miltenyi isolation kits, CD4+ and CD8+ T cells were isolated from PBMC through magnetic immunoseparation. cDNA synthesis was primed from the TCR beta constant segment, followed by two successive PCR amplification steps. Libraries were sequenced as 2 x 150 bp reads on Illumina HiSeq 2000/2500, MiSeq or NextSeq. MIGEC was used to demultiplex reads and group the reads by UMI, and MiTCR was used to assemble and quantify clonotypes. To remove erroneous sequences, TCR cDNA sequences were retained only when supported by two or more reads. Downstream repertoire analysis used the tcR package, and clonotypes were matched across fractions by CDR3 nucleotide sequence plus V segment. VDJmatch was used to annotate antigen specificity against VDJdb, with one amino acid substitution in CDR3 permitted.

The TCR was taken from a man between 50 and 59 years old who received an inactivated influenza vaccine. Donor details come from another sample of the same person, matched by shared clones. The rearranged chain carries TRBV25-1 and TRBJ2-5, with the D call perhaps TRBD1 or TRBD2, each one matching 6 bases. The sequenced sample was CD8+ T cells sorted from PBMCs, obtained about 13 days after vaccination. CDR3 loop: CASSEGGSQETQYF. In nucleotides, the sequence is TGTGCCAGTAGTGAAGGGGGGTCACAAGAGACCCAGTACTTC.